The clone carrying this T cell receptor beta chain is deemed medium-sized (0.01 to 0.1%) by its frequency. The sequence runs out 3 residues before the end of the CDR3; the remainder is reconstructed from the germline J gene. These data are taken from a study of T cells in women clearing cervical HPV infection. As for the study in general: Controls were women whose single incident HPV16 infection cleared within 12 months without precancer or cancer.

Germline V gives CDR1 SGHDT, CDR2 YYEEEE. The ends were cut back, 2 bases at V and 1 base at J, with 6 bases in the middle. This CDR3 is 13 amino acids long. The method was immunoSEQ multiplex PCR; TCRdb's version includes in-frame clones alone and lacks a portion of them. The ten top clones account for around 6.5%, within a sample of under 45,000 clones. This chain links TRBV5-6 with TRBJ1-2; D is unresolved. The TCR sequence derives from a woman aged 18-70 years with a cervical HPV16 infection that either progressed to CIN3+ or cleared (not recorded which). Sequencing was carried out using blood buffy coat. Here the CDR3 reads CASSLQNNYGYTF. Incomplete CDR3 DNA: TGTGCCAGCAGCTTACAGAATAACTATGGC. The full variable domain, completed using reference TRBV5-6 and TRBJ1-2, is DAGVTQSPTHLIKTRGQQVTLRCSPKSGHDTVSWYQQALGQGPQFIFQYYEEEERQRGNFPDRFSGHQFPNYSSELNVNALLLGDSALYLCASSLQNNYGYTFGSGTRLTVV.